Listed below are T cell receptor beta chains from one sample, sequenced in a study of OX40 agonist ivuxolimab in advanced cancers. Generated by immunoSEQ multiplex PCR, the TCRdb table keeps only in-frame clones and is missing some. The sample lists approximately 98,000 clones; under 95% were seen once. The sample consisted of CD4+ or CD8+ T cells sorted from blood, taken in a trial of the OX40 agonist ivuxolimab. These receptors were obtained from an adult with an advanced solid tumor such as melanoma, head and neck, liver or kidney cancer. The conserved cysteine and the conserved F or W are not part of the CDR3 here. Each record gives: V gene, J gene, CDR3 protein.

v_call: TRBV13
j_call: TRBJ2-1
cdr3_aa: ASSTMTGAPVTEQF

v_call: TRBV6-6
j_call: TRBJ2-7
cdr3_aa: ASSYPDGQYPYEQY

v_call: TRBV5-4
j_call: TRBJ2-3
cdr3_aa: ASRTSGGPSTDTQY

v_call: TRBV2
j_call: TRBJ1-1
cdr3_aa: ARQGALRFMNTEAF

v_call: TRBV2
j_call: TRBJ1-4
cdr3_aa: ASSGGGWGTNEKLF

v_call: TRBV29-1
j_call: TRBJ2-1
cdr3_aa: SVEEATEEQF

v_call: TRBV18
j_call: TRBJ2-7
cdr3_aa: ASSPRIRTEGDYEQY

v_call: TRBV18
j_call: TRBJ2-2
cdr3_aa: ASSPPDRGHFTGELF

v_call: TRBV5-1
j_call: TRBJ2-3
cdr3_aa: TSSTGQDTDTQY

v_call: TRBV7-3
j_call: TRBJ2-1
cdr3_aa: ASSLTTSPGENEQF

v_call: TRBV7-9
j_call: TRBJ2-3
cdr3_aa: ASSLDAGTDTQY

v_call: TRBV10-3
j_call: TRBJ1-1
cdr3_aa: AISESPLSDGYTEAF

v_call: TRBV7-6
j_call: TRBJ2-3
cdr3_aa: ASSTSTDTQY

v_call: TRBV14
j_call: TRBJ1-2
cdr3_aa: ASSRSWEATS

v_call: TRBV2
j_call: TRBJ1-2
cdr3_aa: ASKVDQLNGYT

v_call: TRBV7-6
j_call: TRBJ2-3
cdr3_aa: ASSLGAGQVADTQY

v_call: TRBV6-5
j_call: TRBJ2-3
cdr3_aa: ASRGPGDTQY

v_call: TRBV30
j_call: TRBJ1-1
cdr3_aa: AWTSERGRAF

v_call: TRBV5-8
j_call: TRBJ2-5
cdr3_aa: ASSLLGWGQETQY

v_call: TRBV30
j_call: TRBJ2-3
cdr3_aa: AWSVPGGASTDTQY

v_call: TRBV20-1
j_call: TRBJ2-7
cdr3_aa: SALFYEQY

v_call: TRBV27
j_call: TRBJ2-6
cdr3_aa: ASSPYRTLTGANVLT

v_call: TRBV6-5
j_call: TRBJ1-4
cdr3_aa: ASSYSGLEKLF

v_call: TRBV5-1
j_call: TRBJ2-1
cdr3_aa: ASSPTPTGTRGGDEQF

v_call: TRBV6-1
j_call: TRBJ2-7
cdr3_aa: ASSAVTGADYEQY

v_call: TRBV4-1
j_call: TRBJ2-1
cdr3_aa: ASSQAAGPLGNEQF

v_call: TRBV2
j_call: TRBJ1-5
cdr3_aa: ASSQPPAGNQPQH

v_call: TRBV6-5
j_call: TRBJ2-7
cdr3_aa: ASSRDGAGVAEQY

v_call: TRBV9
j_call: TRBJ2-1
cdr3_aa: ASRPKGTSGSDEQF

v_call: TRBV19
j_call: TRBJ2-7
cdr3_aa: ASSSPFNSPYEQY

v_call: TRBV9
j_call: TRBJ2-5
cdr3_aa: ASSDGPFGETQY

v_call: TRBV27
j_call: TRBJ2-3
cdr3_aa: ASSLEAGKADTQY

v_call: TRBV6-5
j_call: TRBJ1-2
cdr3_aa: ASKASLGGYT

v_call: TRBV7-3
j_call: TRBJ2-2
cdr3_aa: ASSLGRGNTGELF

v_call: TRBV30
j_call: TRBJ2-1
cdr3_aa: AWSATGAGASYNEQF

v_call: TRBV11-2
j_call: TRBJ2-1
cdr3_aa: ASSLGGSSYNEQF

v_call: TRBV6-1
j_call: TRBJ1-1
cdr3_aa: ASSSPPDGAGEAF

v_call: TRBV7-9
j_call: TRBJ2-2
cdr3_aa: ASSWLGGDTGELF

v_call: TRBV29-1
j_call: TRBJ2-7
cdr3_aa: SVRGSYEQY

v_call: TRBV19
j_call: TRBJ2-7
cdr3_aa: ATWSGGSSYEQY

v_call: TRBV30
j_call: TRBJ1-4
cdr3_aa: AWSAGASVNEKLF

v_call: TRBV6-6
j_call: TRBJ2-3
cdr3_aa: ASSRAPPGPDTQY

v_call: TRBV15
j_call: TRBJ1-3
cdr3_aa: ATSRAGSGNTIY

v_call: TRBV5-5
j_call: TRBJ2-6
cdr3_aa: ASSGTTVLTSGANVLT

v_call: TRBV2
j_call: TRBJ2-7
cdr3_aa: ASSRDRVYEQY

v_call: TRBV7-3
j_call: TRBJ2-5
cdr3_aa: ASSSGQPGETQY

v_call: TRBV6-5
j_call: TRBJ1-1
cdr3_aa: ASSYHPTRGTEAF

v_call: TRBV15
j_call: TRBJ1-1
cdr3_aa: ATSGTDTEAF